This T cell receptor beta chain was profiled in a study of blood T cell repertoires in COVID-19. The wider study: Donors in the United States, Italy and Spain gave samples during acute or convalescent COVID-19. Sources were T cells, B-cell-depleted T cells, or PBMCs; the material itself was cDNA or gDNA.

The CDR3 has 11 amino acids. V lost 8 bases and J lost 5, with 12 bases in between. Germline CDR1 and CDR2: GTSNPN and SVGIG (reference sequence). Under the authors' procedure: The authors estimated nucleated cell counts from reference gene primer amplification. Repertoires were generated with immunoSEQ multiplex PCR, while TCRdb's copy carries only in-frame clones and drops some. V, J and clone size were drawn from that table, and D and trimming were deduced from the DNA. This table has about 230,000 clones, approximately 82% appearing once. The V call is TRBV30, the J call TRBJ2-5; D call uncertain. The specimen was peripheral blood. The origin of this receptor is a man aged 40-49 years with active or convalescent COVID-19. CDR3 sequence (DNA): TGTGCCCGGTGGCGGCTGGAGACCCAGTACTTC. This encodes CARWRLETQYF.